Below are 20 T cell receptor beta chains sequenced from a single sample in a study of T cell repertoires in cytomegalovirus infection. Each CDR3 protein is one row after TCRdb ran MiXCR on the reads. This sample has over 450,000 distinct CDR3 sequences, with 10% to 12% found just once. Sequencing was performed on PBMCs. These receptors were collected from a human donor in good health (CMV status not recorded). Some clones in this sample may be carry-over from other donors' samples.

The V gene is TRBV5-1, the J gene TRBJ2-5, with D possibly being TRBD2 (6 bases). The germline gives CDR1 SGHRS, CDR2 YFSETQ. V was clipped by 4 bases and J by 3 bases, with 13 bases between them. The CDR3 consists of 14 residues. In DNA, the CDR3 is TGCGCCAGCAGCGGGTGGGGAGGCAAAGAGACCCAGTACTTC. Its protein product is CASSGWGGKETQYF.

This clonotype was counted ten times or more. The chain is built from TRBV7-3 and TRBJ1-2, with TRBD1 matching 11 bases. The CDR3 runs to 13 residues. Germline V gene lookup returns CDR1 SGHTA and CDR2 FQGTGA. The V segment lost 5 bases and the J segment 7 bases; nucleotides outside the gene matches: 3. CDR3 loop: CASSADRGLGYTF. In DNA form, the CDR3 reads TGTGCCAGCAGCGCGGACAGGGGGCTTGGCTACACCTTC.

This clonotype was counted many times. V and J are TRBV28 and TRBJ1-2, with 8 bases that match TRBD1. The CDR3 loop spans 13 amino acids. With 7 bases clipped from V and 1 base from J, the junction kept 2 bases outside the gene matches. Germline V gene data show CDR1 as MDHEN and CDR2 as SYDVKM. For the CDR3, the DNA is TGTGCCAGCATCGACAGGGGTAACTATGGCTACACCTTC. Protein: CASIDRGNYGYTF.

This clonotype was picked up many times. The gene calls are TRBV5-6 and TRBJ1-5; D gene uncertain. V was trimmed by 0 bases and J by 3 bases, leaving 7 bases between them. CDR3 size: 14 residues. Germline CDR1 SGHDT, CDR2 YYEEEE. This CDR3 reads CASSLDSTNQPQHF. CDR3 in DNA: TGTGCCAGCAGCTTGGACAGCACCAATCAGCCCCAGCATTTT.

This clonotype was counted ten times or more. The chain links TRBV28 to TRBJ2-1; D is ambiguous. The CDR3 is 16 amino acids. Trimming pared 1 base from V and 5 bases from J, leaving 15 bases between. Germline V gene data show CDR1 as MDHEN and CDR2 as SYDVKM. CDR3 bases: TGTGCCAGCAGTTTATTTAGAGTAGCCCCCCACAATGAGCAGTTCTTC. This encodes CASSLFRVAPHNEQFF.

This rearrangement joins TRBV12-3 or TRBV12-4 to TRBJ2-6; D ambiguous. CDR3 length: 14 amino acids. Trimming took 4 bases from V and 1 from J, leaving 5 bases between them. For the CDR3, the DNA is TGTGCCAGCAGTTCCTATTCTGGGGCCAACGTCCTGACTTTC. It encodes CASSSYSGANVLTF.

This clonotype was seen at least ten times. The chain carries TRBV7-8 and TRBJ1-5, with D unclear. The CDR3 length is 14 residues. V was cut by 3 bases and J by 5 bases, with 11 bases left in between. Germline V lookup: CDR1 SGHVS, CDR2 FQNEAQ. CDR3 sequence (DNA): TGTGCCAGCAGCTTTGGAGCAGGTGATCAGCCCCAGCATTTT. Its protein is CASSFGAGDQPQHF.

This chain joins TRBV3-1 and TRBJ2-1; 12 bases match TRBD1. Germline values: CDR1 LGHDT, CDR2 YNNKEL (reference sequence). V dropped 2 bases and J dropped 9; count of bases not matched to a gene: 5. The CDR3 length is 15 residues. The CDR3: CASSQPGQGAGEQFF. The CDR3 bases are TGTGCCAGCAGCCAACCGGGACAGGGGGCGGGTGAGCAGTTCTTC.

This clonotype was detected only a few times. The chain employs TRBV20-1 and TRBJ2-1, with 11 nucleotides matching TRBD2. The CDR3 contains 15 residues. Germline assignment: CDR1 DFQATT and CDR2 SNEGSKA (reference sequence). Germline trimming cut 3 bases from V and 10 bases from J; bases unmatched to any gene: 11. The CDR3 DNA sequence: TGCAGTGCTAGGGAACTAGCGGGGGCTGGTTCGGAGCAGTTCTTC. Translating it yields CSARELAGAGSEQFF.

Many counts were recorded for this clonotype. The chain recombines TRBV6-2 or TRBV6-3 with TRBJ1-2; unclear D gene. CDR1 and CDR2 from the germline V gene are MNHEY and SVGEGT. Trimming stripped 4 bases from V and 4 bases from J, with 16 bases between. The CDR3 totals 15 residues. DNA for the CDR3: TGTGCCAGCAGTTCTATCCTTACAGCGTTCTATGGCTACACCTTC. It codes for CASSSILTAFYGYTF.

This clonotype has a handful of counts. This chain uses TRBV7-8 with TRBJ1-4; D might be TRBD1 (6 bases). The CDR3 runs to 14 residues. Between the trimmed V and J ends, which lost 5 bases and 8 bases, there was a span of 15 bases. Germline lookup yields CDR1 SGHVS and CDR2 FQNEAQ. The CDR3 coding sequence is TGTGCCAGCAGCGTCAACAGGGTTGGGGAAAAACTGTTTTTT. It is translated as CASSVNRVGEKLFF.

The chain links TRBV20-1 to TRBJ2-1, with D maybe TRBD2 (6 bases). CDR1 and CDR2 (germline): DFQATT, SNEGSKA (reference sequence). The CDR3 runs 14 residues. Trimming took 5 bases from V and 5 from J, leaving 16 bases between them. CDR3 residues: CSAGGTRENNEQFF. The CDR3, as DNA: TGCAGTGCTGGCGGGACCAGAGAGAACAATGAGCAGTTCTTC.

This clonotype occurred many times. The J gene is TRBJ2-7, the V gene TRBV7-9; TRBD1 matches 9 bases. Trimming at V came to 8 bases and at J to 5 bases, leaving 10 bases not matched to a gene. Germline V gene lookup returns CDR1 SEHNR and CDR2 FQNEAQ (reference sequence). CDR3 length: 14 residues. CDR3 sequence: CASRIGQGLDEQYF. CDR3 DNA sequence: TGTGCCAGCCGAATAGGACAGGGGCTGGACGAGCAGTACTTC.

The V call is TRBV14, the J call TRBJ2-5, with D possibly being TRBD2 (5 bases). The V and J ends lost 2 bases and 4 bases respectively, with 11 bases between them. CDR1 is SGHDN, CDR2 FVKESK, per germline. This CDR3 has 14 residues. The CDR3 reads CASSQSSGVETQYF. The CDR3, as DNA: TGTGCCAGCAGCCAAAGTTCCGGGGTAGAGACCCAGTACTTC. Full variable domain (missing parts from reference TRBV14 and TRBJ2-5): EAGVTQFPSHSVIEKGQTVTLRCDPISGHDNLYWYRRVMGKEIKFLLHFVKESKQDESGMPNNRFLAERTGGTYSTLKVQPAELEDSGVYFCASSQSSGVETQYFGPGTRLLVL.

This clonotype was seen many times. This chain joins TRBV5-1 and TRBJ2-7; the match to TRBD1 covers 12 bases. Germline V lookup: CDR1 SGHRS, CDR2 YFSETQ. This CDR3 comprises 15 residues. With V trimmed by 4 bases and J by 2 bases, 4 bases remained unmatched. CDR3 sequence (DNA): TGCGCCAGCAGCCCGGGACAGGGGGCGACCTACGAGCAGTACTTC. Translating it yields CASSPGQGATYEQYF.

This clonotype has a count of ten or more. The J gene is TRBJ2-6, the V gene TRBV20-1; D not resolved. Germline assignment: CDR1 DFQATT and CDR2 SNEGSKA (reference sequence). This CDR3 has 13 amino acids. Trimming took 4 bases from V and 0 from J, leaving 4 bases between them. CDR3 sequence reads: CSAKRSGANVLTF. CDR3 in DNA: TGCAGTGCTAAGCGCTCTGGGGCCAACGTCCTGACTTTC.

In its sample, this clonotype was seen many times. The chain recombines TRBV28 with TRBJ2-5; 11 bases agree with TRBD2. J gave up 0 bases and V 5 bases, and 5 bases lay outside the gene matches. In germline, CDR1 is MDHEN, CDR2 SYDVKM. This CDR3 is 16 amino acids long. In nucleotides, the CDR3 is TGTGCCAGCAGTCCTAGACTAGCGGGGTACCAAGAGACCCAGTACTTC. Encoded protein: CASSPRLAGYQETQYF.

Concerning this clonotype itself: A much larger clone lies one base from this, so it may be a read error. The chain couples TRBV7-2 to TRBJ2-3; 7 bases map to TRBD2. The CDR3 runs to 15 residues. The germline V gene encodes CDR1 SGHTA and CDR2 FQGNSA. Germline trimming cut 3 bases from V and 6 bases from J; bases unmatched to any gene: 9. The CDR3 protein is CASSFCRTSGDTQYF. CDR3 DNA sequence: TGTGCCAGCAGCTTTTGCCGGACTAGTGGGGATACGCAGTATTTT.

This clonotype was counted ten times or more. The chain has TRBV7-9 and TRBJ1-1, with D possibly matching TRBD1 (5 bases). The CDR3 extends over 15 amino acids. Germline lookup yields CDR1 SEHNR and CDR2 FQNEAQ (reference sequence). V lost 1 base and J 0 bases, leaving 9 bases between the germline ends. The CDR3 nucleotides are TGTGCCAGCAGCTTAGGAATGGGGCTGAACACTGAAGCTTTCTTT. It translates to CASSLGMGLNTEAFF.

This clonotype has only a few counts. The V gene is TRBV5-1, the J gene TRBJ2-5; D not resolved. This CDR3 has 12 amino acids. Trimming cost V 7 bases and J 2 bases, with 9 bases left between them. Germline values: CDR1 SGHRS, CDR2 YFSETQ. CDR3 nucleotides: TGCGCCAGCGGAAGCACTCAAGAGACCCAGTACTTC. Protein: CASGSTQETQYF.